This entry lists 24 T cell receptor beta chains sequenced from one sample in a study of shared clonotypes between healthy human individuals. Here immunoSEQ multiplex PCR was the method, and the copy in TCRdb shows in-frame clones only, minus some. The table records about 2.2 million clones, around 93% of them present only once. Only CD45RO-negative cells positively selected for CCR7 counted as naive CD8 cells, so terminally differentiated effector memory CD45RA+ cells were excluded. Sequenced material: naive CD8+ T cells from PBMCs. The receptors were gathered from a man aged 18 to 35 in good health. Some clones in this sample may be carry-over from other donors' samples.

This clone was detected once. One junction end disagrees with the germline gene, perhaps due to a read error. The genes are TRBV10-2 and TRBJ2-1; 8 bases are shared with TRBD2. This CDR3 contains 15 residues. Per germline, CDR1 WSHSY and CDR2 SAAADI. CDR3 region: CASSEQLADYTEQFF. The CDR3 DNA reads as TGCGCCAGCAGTGAACAACTAGCGGACTACACTGAGCAGTTCTTC.

This rearrangement joins TRBV28 to TRBJ1-3; D gene ambiguous. Germline CDR1 MDHEN, CDR2 SYDVKM. The CDR3 sequence is 16 residues long. V dropped 6 bases and J dropped 0 bases, with 15 bases sitting between them. The CDR3 reads CASSSGNAASGNTIYF. Written as DNA, the CDR3 is TGTGCCAGCAGCTCCGGGAACGCAGCCTCTGGAAACACCATATATTTT.

V and J are TRBV4-2 and TRBJ1-4; the match to TRBD1 covers 7 bases. Per the germline V gene, CDR1 is LGHNA and CDR2 is YNFKEQ. V shed 1 base, J shed 8 bases, and the junction held 10 bases outside the gene matches. This CDR3 is 16 amino acids long. CDR3 nucleotide sequence: TGTGCCAGCAGCCAAGCCGGAGGGGGCCAGAACGAAAAACTGTTTTTT. Translating it yields CASSQAGGGQNEKLFF.

The chain recombines TRBV28 with TRBJ2-1, with 7 bases that match TRBD2. Germline lookup yields CDR1 MDHEN and CDR2 SYDVKM. The V gene end was trimmed by 4 bases and the J gene end by 8 bases; junction bases not matched to a gene: 17. The CDR3 loop spans 17 amino acids. CDR3 sequence: CASSSWTRGRPLDEQFF. The CDR3 nucleotides are TGTGCCAGCAGTTCATGGACTAGGGGACGACCGTTGGATGAGCAGTTCTTC.

The chain recombines TRBV27 with TRBJ1-2, with 8 bases that match TRBD1. J was trimmed by 8 bases and V by 2 bases; bases with no gene match: 7. This CDR3 has 14 residues. CDR1 is MNHEY, CDR2 SMNVEV, per germline (reference sequence). The CDR3 here is CASSLRTGPWGYTF. CDR3 sequence (DNA): TGTGCCAGCAGTTTAAGGACAGGGCCTTGGGGCTACACCTTC.

V gene TRBV6-5 combines with J gene TRBJ2-4, with 11 bases lining up with TRBD1. V was pared by 6 bases and J by 7 bases, with 8 bases of the junction left unmatched. There are 15 residues in the CDR3. Germline CDR1 and CDR2: MNHEY and SVGAGI. The CDR3 bases are TGTGCCAGCAGCCCACGGACAGGGGGCGGGAACATTCAGTACTTC. Its protein product is CASSPRTGGGNIQYF.

The sample holds a few counts of this clone. Other DNA sequences within the sample encode an identical CDR3. The chain uses TRBV7-9 and TRBJ2-5; the D gene is possibly TRBD2 (5 bases). Germline assignment: CDR1 SEHNR and CDR2 FQNEAQ (reference sequence). This CDR3 contains 11 residues. Trimming shortened V by 4 bases and J by 5 bases, and 5 bases separated the two germline ends. CDR3 loop: CASSSGETQYF. The CDR3 bases are TGTGCCAGCAGCTCGGGGGAGACCCAGTACTTC.

Here the CDR3 DNA reads TGCGCCAGCAGCTTTAGCCCCGGACAGAATTACGAGCAGTACTTC. Its protein is CASSFSPGQNYEQYF. The chain links TRBV5-1 to TRBJ2-5, with a possible D match to TRBD1 (6 bases). Matching the DNA end better, TRBJ2-7 makes the J call doubtful. The germline V gene has CDR1 SGHRS and CDR2 YFSETQ. CDR3 length: 15 amino acids.

This rearrangement joins TRBV27 to TRBJ2-1, with D perhaps assigned TRBD1 or TRBD2 (5 bases each). The V gene lost 1 base and the J gene lost 5 bases, with 27 bases spanning the gap. The CDR3 totals 20 residues. Germline lookup yields CDR1 MNHEY and CDR2 SMNVEV (reference sequence). In DNA, the CDR3 is TGTGCCAGCAGTTTATTATACGGGGCCCGAGTAGATGCGGCAGACAATGAGCAGTTCTTC. Residues: CASSLLYGARVDAADNEQFF.

The V gene is TRBV4-2, the J gene TRBJ1-1; no definite D call. CDR1 LGHNA and CDR2 YNFKEQ come from the germline V gene. The CDR3 is 17 amino acids. The V end lost 7 bases, the J end lost 1 base, and 22 bases lay between the germline ends. Here the CDR3 reads CASTAATDPLGNTEAFF. In DNA, the CDR3 is TGTGCCAGCACCGCAGCTACGGACCCCCTAGGGAACACTGAAGCTTTCTTT.

The V and J genes are TRBV7-9 and TRBJ1-3, with TRBD1 matching 7 bases. The V and J ends lost 4 bases and 4 bases, in that order; junction bases with no gene match: 13. Per germline, CDR1 SEHNR and CDR2 FQNEAQ (reference sequence). This CDR3 spans 17 amino acids. CDR3 DNA: TGTGCCAGCAGCTCTAGCTCCAGTCGACAGGGCGGAAACACCATATATTTT. Its translation: CASSSSSSRQGGNTIYF.

This chain joins TRBV6-1 and TRBJ1-5; tentatively, D is TRBD1 (5 bases). The germline gives CDR1 MNHNS, CDR2 SASEGT. Trimming removed 0 bases from V and 5 bases from J, with 11 bases in between. This CDR3 spans 15 amino acids. For the CDR3, the DNA is TGTGCCAGCAGTGAAGCGAAGGGGTTCGATCAGCCCCAGCATTTT. The encoded protein is CASSEAKGFDQPQHF.

The chain employs TRBV6-6 and TRBJ2-7; 9 nucleotides align to TRBD2. V gave up 0 bases and J gave up 3 bases; unmatched junction bases: 3. Germline CDR1 is MNHNY and CDR2 is SVGAGI (reference sequence). The CDR3 spans 15 residues. This CDR3 is CASSYSASGNYEQYF. CDR3 DNA sequence: TGTGCCAGCAGTTACTCAGCTAGCGGGAACTACGAGCAGTACTTC.

For this clone: The same CDR3 can be traced to other DNA sequences in this sample. The chain combines TRBV7-9 with TRBJ1-5; D is unclear. Trimming left V 4 bases short and J 0 bases short, with 7 bases between. The CDR3 length is 14 residues. Germline V CDR1 and CDR2: SEHNR, FQNEAQ (reference sequence). CDR3 DNA sequence: TGTGCCAGCAGCTCCATATATAGCAATCAGCCCCAGCATTTT. Translated, it gives CASSSIYSNQPQHF.

As concerns this clone: Other DNA sequences within the sample encode an identical CDR3. The chain couples TRBV28 to TRBJ1-5; 10 positions agree with TRBD1. The germline V gene has CDR1 MDHEN and CDR2 SYDVKM. The CDR3 is 14 amino acids. Germline trimming cut 2 bases from V and 7 bases from J; bases unmatched to any gene: 2. The CDR3 is CASSLGTGVQPQHF. In DNA form, the CDR3 reads TGTGCCAGCAGTTTAGGGACAGGGGTGCAGCCCCAGCATTTT.

This clone came up once. V gene TRBV2 combines with J gene TRBJ2-7; no definite D call. This CDR3 is built from 14 residues. The germline CDR1 and CDR2 sequences are SNHLY and FYNNEI. Trimming stripped 8 bases from V and 5 bases from J, with 19 bases between. The CDR3 region is CASGVYRAANEQYF. The CDR3 DNA sequence: TGTGCCAGCGGGGTGTATAGGGCGGCAAACGAGCAGTACTTC.

The rearrangement links TRBV9 to TRBJ2-7; D remains unclear. There are 14 residues in the CDR3. Germline CDR1 is SGDLS and CDR2 is YYNGEE. Trimming stripped 0 bases from V and 5 bases from J, with 12 bases between. The CDR3 DNA reads TGTGCCAGCAGCGTAGGCTCCGCGCGCCACGAGCAGTACTTC. Its translation: CASSVGSARHEQYF. Full variable domain (outside the CDR3, taken from reference TRBV9 and TRBJ2-7): DSGVTQTPKHLITATGQRVTLRCSPRSGDLSVYWYQQSLDQGLQFLIQYYNGEERAKGNILERFSAQQFPDLHSELNLSSLELGDSALYFCASSVGSARHEQYFGPGTRLTVT.

This clone was recorded once. This chain connects TRBV28 to TRBJ1-1, with 7 bases fitting TRBD1. J gave up 0 bases and V 8 bases, and 9 bases lay outside the gene matches. Germline CDR1 and CDR2: MDHEN and SYDVKM. The CDR3 is made up of 15 amino acids. In DNA form, the CDR3 reads TGTGCCAGCGTACAGGGGTCTTCTTTGAACACTGAAGCTTTCTTT. Its protein product is CASVQGSSLNTEAFF.

The rearrangement uses TRBV4-3 and TRBJ2-6; D may be TRBD2 (7 bases). V lost 3 bases, J lost 0 bases, and 24 bases lay in between. The CDR3 loop spans 21 amino acids. CDR1 and CDR2 (germline): LGHNA, YSLEER. The CDR3 DNA sequence: TGCGCCAGCAGCCATGGATCACCCGGGGGGCTTAGGTCCTCTGGGGCCAACGTCCTGACTTTC. This codes for CASSHGSPGGLRSSGANVLTF.

As regards this clone: The junction and the germline gene differ at one end; a read error may be behind it. This chain joins TRBV10-3 and TRBJ2-7; D tentatively reads TRBD1 or TRBD2 (6 bases each). This CDR3 spans 14 amino acids. Germline V lookup: CDR1 ENHRY, CDR2 SYGVKD. Here the CDR3 DNA reads TGCGTAACTGCCCCGGGGGACAAGTCCTACGAGCAGTACTTC. Amino acids: CVTAPGDKSYEQYF.

Concerning this clone: This clone may be a read error of a much larger clone one base away. Other DNA sequences from this sample encode an identical CDR3 as well. This chain uses TRBV4-3 with TRBJ2-1, with 7 positions matching TRBD2. Germline loops: CDR1 LGHNA, CDR2 YSLEER. This CDR3 is 15 amino acids long. CDR3 loop: CASSRSLGGIREQFF. As DNA, the CDR3 is TGCGCTAGCAGCCGATCTCTCGGGGGGATCCGTGAGCAGTTCTTC.

The J gene is TRBJ1-2, the V gene TRBV6-5; 7 positions match TRBD1. V shed 6 bases and J 6 bases; nucleotides not matched to a gene: 10. The CDR3 contains 14 residues. The V gene's germline CDR1 is MNHEY and CDR2 SVGAGI. The CDR3 loop is CASSYKGAGDGYTF. The CDR3 nucleotides are TGTGCCAGCAGCTATAAGGGGGCAGGGGATGGCTACACCTTC.

The CDR3 DNA reads as TGTGCCAGCAGCCCCGGGACTAACTCCTACGAGCAGTACTTC. This codes for CASSPGTNSYEQYF. This chain connects TRBV7-9 to TRBJ2-7, with 7 bases fitting TRBD2. The trim removed 5 bases at V and 0 bases at J, leaving 4 bases unmatched. The CDR3 loop spans 14 amino acids. The germline gives CDR1 SEHNR, CDR2 FQNEAQ (reference sequence).

The gene calls are TRBV5-1 and TRBJ2-7; no definite D call. The CDR3 runs 14 residues. The germline V and J ends were trimmed by 4 bases and 4 bases, with 15 bases remaining between them. In germline, CDR1 is SGHRS, CDR2 YFSETQ. The CDR3 reads CASSPDRVRYEQYF. CDR3 nucleotide sequence: TGCGCCAGCAGCCCGGACCGGGTCCGGTACGAGCAGTACTTC.